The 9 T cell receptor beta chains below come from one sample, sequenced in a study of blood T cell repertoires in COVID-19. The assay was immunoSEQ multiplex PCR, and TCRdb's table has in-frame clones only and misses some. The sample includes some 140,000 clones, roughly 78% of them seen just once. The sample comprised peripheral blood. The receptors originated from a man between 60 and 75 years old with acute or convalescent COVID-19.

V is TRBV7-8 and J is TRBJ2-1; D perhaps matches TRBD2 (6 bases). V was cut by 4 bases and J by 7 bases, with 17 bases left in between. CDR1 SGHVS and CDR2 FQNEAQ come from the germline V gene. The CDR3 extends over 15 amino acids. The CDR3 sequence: CASSYELAPLNEQFF. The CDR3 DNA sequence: TGTGCCAGCAGCTATGAACTAGCACCGTTGAATGAGCAGTTCTTC.

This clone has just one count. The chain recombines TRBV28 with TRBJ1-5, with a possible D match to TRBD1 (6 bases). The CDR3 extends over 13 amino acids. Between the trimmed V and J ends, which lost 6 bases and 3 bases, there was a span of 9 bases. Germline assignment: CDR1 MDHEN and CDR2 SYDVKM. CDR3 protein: CASRQGSNQPQHF. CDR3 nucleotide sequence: TGTGCCAGCAGGCAGGGGTCCAATCAGCCCCAGCATTTT. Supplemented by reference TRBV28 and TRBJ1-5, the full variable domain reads DVKVTQSSRYLVKRTGEKVFLECVQDMDHENMFWYRQDPGLGLRLIYFSYDVKMKEKGDIPEGYSVSREKKERFSLILESASTNQTSMYLCASRQGSNQPQHFGDGTRLSIL.

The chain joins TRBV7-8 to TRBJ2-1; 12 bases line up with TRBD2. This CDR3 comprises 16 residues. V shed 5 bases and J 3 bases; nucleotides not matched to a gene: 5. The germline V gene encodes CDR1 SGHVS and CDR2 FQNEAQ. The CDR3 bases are TGTGCCAGCAGCCCAACGGGACTAGCGGGCTACAATGAGCAGTTCTTC. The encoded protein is CASSPTGLAGYNEQFF.

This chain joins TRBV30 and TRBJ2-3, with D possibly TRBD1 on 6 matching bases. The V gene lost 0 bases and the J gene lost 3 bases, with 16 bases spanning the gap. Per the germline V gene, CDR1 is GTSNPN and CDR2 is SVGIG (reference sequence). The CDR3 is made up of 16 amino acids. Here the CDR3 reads CAWSVPGQTSTDTQYF. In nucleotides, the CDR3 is TGTGCCTGGAGTGTACCAGGACAGACTTCTACAGATACGCAGTATTTT.

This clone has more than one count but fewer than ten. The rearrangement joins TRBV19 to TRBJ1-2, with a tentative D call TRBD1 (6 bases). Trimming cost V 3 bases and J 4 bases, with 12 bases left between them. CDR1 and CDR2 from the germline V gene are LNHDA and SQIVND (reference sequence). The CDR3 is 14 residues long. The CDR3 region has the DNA TGTGCCAGTAGTATCTTGGGGACACCCTATGGCTACACCTTC. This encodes CASSILGTPYGYTF.

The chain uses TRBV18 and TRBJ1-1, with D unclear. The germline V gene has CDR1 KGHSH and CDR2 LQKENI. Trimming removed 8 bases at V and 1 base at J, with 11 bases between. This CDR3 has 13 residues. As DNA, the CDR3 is TGTGCCAGCCAGGCCGCGAAGAACACTGAAGCTTTCTTT. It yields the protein CASQAAKNTEAFF.

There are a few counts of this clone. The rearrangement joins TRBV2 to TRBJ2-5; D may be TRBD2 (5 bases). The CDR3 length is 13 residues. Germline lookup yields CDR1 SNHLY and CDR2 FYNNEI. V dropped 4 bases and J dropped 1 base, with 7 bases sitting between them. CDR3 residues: CASSVSVQETQYF. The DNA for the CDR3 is TGTGCCAGCAGTGTTAGCGTCCAAGAGACCCAGTACTTC.

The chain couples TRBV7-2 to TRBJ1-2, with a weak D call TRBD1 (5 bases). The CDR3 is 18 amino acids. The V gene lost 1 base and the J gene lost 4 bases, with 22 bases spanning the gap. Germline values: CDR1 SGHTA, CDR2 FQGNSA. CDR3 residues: CASSLEYSRSPDIYGYTF. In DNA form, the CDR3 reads TGTGCCAGCAGCTTAGAATATTCGAGGTCCCCGGACATCTATGGCTACACCTTC. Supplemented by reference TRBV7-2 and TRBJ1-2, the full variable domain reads GAGVSQSPSNKVTEKGKDVELRCDPISGHTALYWYRQSLGQGLEFLIYFQGNSAPDKSGLPSDRFSAERTGGSVSTLTIQRTQQEDSAVYLCASSLEYSRSPDIYGYTFGSGTRLTVV.

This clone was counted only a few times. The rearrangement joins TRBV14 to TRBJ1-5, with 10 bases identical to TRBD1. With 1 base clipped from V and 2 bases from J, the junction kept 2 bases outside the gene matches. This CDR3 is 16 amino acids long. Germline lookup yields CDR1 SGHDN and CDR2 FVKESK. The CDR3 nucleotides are TGTGCCAGCAGCCAAGGGGGACAGGGGCGCAATCAGCCCCAGCATTTT. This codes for CASSQGGQGRNQPQHF.